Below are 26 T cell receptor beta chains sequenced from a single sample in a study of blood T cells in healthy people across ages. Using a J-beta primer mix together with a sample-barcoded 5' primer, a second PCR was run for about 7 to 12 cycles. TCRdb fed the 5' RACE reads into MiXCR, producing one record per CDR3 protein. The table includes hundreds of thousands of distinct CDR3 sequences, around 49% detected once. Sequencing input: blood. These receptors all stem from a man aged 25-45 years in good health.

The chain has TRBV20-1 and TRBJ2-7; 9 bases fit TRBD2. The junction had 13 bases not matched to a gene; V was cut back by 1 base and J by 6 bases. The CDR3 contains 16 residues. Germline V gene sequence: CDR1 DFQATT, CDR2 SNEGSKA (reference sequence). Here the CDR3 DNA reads TGCAGTGCTAGAGGTAGCGGGGGCTTTTCAACAGGCGAGCAGTACTTC. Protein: CSARGSGGFSTGEQYF.

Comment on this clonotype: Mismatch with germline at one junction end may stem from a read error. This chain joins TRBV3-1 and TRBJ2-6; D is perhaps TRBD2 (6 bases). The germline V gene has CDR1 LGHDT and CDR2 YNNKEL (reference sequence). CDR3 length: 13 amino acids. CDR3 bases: TGTGCCAGCGCCCTCTCCGGGGGCAACGTCCTGACTTTC. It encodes CASALSGGNVLTF.

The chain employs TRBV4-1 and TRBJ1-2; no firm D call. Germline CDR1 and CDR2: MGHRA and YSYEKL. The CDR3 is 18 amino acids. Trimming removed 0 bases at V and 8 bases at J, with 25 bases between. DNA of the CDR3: TGCGCCAGCAGCCAAGATTTAGGGTCTTTTAAGCCGGCCGGGGGCTACACCTTC. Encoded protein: CASSQDLGSFKPAGGYTF.

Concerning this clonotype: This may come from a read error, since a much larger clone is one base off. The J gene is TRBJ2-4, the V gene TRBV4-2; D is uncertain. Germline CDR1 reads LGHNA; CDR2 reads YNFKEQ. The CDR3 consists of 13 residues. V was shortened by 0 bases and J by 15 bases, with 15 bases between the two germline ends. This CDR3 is CASSQDKAETRYF. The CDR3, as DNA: TGTGCCAGCAGCCAAGACAAGGCGGAGACCCGGTACTTC.

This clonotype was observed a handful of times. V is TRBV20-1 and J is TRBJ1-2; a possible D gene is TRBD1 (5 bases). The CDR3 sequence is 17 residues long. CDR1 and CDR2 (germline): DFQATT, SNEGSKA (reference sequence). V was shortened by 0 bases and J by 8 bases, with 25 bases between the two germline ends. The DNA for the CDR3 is TGCAGTGCTAGAGATTCGGTCAGTTCGGGGCCCTCGGGAGGCTACACCTTC. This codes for CSARDSVSSGPSGGYTF.

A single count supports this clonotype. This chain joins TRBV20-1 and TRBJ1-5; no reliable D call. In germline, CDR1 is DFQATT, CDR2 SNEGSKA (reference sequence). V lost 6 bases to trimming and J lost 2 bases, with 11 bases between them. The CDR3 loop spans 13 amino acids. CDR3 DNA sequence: TGCAGTGCCATCGACGGAGGCAATCAGCCCCAGCATTTT. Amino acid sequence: CSAIDGGNQPQHF.

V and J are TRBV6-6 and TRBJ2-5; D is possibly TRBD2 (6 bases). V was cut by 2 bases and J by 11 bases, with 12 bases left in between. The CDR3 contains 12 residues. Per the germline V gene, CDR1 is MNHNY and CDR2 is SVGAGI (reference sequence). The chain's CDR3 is CASSYLMSGQYF. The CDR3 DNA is TGTGCCAGCAGTTACCTCATGAGCGGGCAGTACTTC.

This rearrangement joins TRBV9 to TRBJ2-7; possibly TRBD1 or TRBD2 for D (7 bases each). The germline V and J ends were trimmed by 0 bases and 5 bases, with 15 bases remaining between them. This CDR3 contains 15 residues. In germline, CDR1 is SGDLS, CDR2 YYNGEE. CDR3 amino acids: CASSVEPGGGHEQYF. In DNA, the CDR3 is TGTGCCAGCAGCGTAGAACCAGGGGGGGGCCACGAGCAGTACTTC.

The CDR3 bases are TGTGCCAGCAGCTTACCGGCGGGACTATCTAACAATGAGCAGTTCTTC. Protein product: CASSLPAGLSNNEQFF. The chain uses TRBV7-9 and TRBJ2-1; 7 bases fit TRBD2. Trimming removed 2 bases from V and 5 bases from J; junction bases left unmatched: 9. The CDR3 runs to 16 residues. Germline V gene data show CDR1 as SEHNR and CDR2 as FQNEAQ (reference sequence).

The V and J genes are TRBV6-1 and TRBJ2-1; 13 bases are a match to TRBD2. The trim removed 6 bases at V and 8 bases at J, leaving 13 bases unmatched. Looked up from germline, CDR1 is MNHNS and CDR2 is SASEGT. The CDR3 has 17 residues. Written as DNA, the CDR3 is TGTGCCAGCAGAAGAATTCCGACTAGCGGGGGGTTATATGAGCAGTTCTTC. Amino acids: CASRRIPTSGGLYEQFF.

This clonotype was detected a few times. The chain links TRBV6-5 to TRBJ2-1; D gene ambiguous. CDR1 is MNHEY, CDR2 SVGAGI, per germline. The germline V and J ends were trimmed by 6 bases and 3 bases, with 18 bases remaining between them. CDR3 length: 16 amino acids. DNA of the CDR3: TGTGCCAGCAGGAACCCTATCGGGCATTACTACAATGAGCAGTTCTTC. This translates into CASRNPIGHYYNEQFF.

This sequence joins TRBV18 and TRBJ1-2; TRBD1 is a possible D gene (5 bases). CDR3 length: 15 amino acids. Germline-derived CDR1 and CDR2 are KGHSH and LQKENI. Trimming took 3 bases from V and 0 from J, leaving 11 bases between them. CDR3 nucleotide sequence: TGTGCCAGCTCACCGTGGCCGGGGGCTAACTATGGCTACACCTTC. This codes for CASSPWPGANYGYTF.

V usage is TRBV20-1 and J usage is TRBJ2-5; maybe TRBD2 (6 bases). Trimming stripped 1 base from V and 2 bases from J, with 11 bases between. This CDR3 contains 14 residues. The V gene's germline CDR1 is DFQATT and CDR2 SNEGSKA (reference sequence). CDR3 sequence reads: CSARAPGTQETQYF. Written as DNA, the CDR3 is TGCAGTGCTAGAGCCCCCGGGACTCAAGAGACCCAGTACTTC.

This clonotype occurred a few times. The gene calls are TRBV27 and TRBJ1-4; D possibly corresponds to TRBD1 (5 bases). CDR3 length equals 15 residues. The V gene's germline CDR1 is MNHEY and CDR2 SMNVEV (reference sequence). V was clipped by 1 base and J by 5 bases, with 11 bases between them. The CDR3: CASSLLGDGNEKLFF. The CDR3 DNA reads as TGTGCCAGCAGTTTATTGGGGGACGGCAATGAAAAACTGTTTTTT.

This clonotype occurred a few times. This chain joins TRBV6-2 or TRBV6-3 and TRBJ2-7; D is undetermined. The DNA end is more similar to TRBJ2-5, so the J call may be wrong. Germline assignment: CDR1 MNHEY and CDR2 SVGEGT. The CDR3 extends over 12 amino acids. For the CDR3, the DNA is TGTGCCAGCGCCGCAGGAGAAGAGACCCAGTACTTC. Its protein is CASAAGEETQYF.

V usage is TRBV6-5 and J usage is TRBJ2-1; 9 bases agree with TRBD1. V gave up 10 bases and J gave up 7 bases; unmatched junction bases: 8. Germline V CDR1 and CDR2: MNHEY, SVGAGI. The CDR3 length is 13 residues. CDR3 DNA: TGTGCCACCCGACAGGGGGGGGAAAATGAGCAGTTCTTC. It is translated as CATRQGGENEQFF.

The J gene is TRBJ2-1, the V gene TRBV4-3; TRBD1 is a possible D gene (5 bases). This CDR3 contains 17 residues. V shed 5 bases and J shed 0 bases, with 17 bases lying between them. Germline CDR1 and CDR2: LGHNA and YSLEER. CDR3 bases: TGCGCCAGCAGCTTTCAAACCAGGGTTGGCTCCTACAATGAGCAGTTCTTC. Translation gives CASSFQTRVGSYNEQFF.

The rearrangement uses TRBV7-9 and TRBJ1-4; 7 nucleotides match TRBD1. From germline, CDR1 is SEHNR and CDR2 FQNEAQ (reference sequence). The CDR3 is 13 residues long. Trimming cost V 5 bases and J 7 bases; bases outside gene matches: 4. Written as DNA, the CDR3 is TGTGCCAGCAGCCGGACAGGCAGTGAAAAACTGTTTTTT. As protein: CASSRTGSEKLFF.

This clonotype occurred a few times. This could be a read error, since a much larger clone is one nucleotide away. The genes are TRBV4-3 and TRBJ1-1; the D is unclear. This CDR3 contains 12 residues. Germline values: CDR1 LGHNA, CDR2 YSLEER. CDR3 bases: TGCGCCAGCAGTCAAGGAGGTAGGAAGGCTTTCTTT. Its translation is CASSQGGRKAFF.

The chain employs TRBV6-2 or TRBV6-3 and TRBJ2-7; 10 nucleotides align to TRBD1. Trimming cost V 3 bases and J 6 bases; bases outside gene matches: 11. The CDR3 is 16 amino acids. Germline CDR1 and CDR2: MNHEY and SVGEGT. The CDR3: CASSYYLTGTGVEQYF. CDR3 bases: TGTGCCAGCAGTTATTACCTCACCGGGACAGGGGTCGAGCAGTACTTC.

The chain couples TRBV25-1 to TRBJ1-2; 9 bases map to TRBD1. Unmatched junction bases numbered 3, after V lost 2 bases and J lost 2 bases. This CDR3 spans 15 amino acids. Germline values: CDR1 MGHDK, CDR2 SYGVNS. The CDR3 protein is CASSETGGANYGYTF. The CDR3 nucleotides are TGTGCCAGCAGTGAAACAGGGGGCGCGAACTATGGCTACACCTTC.

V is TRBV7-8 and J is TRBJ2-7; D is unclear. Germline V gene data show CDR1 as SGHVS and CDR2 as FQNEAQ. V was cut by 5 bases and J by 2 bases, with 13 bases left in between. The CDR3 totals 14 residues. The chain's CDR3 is CASSVRAATYEQYF. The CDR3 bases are TGTGCCAGCAGCGTACGAGCTGCCACCTACGAGCAGTACTTC.

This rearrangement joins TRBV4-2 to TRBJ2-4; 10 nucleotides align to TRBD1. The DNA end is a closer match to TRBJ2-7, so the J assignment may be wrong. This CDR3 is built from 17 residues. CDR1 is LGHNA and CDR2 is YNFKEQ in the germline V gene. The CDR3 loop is CASSQGLSGQGFDEQYF. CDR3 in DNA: TGTGCCAGCAGCCAAGGGTTGTCGGGACAGGGGTTCGACGAGCAGTACTTC.

This chain's CDR3 is CASSLTDGTDTQYF. The CDR3 DNA is TGTGCCAGCAGCTTAACTGACGGCACAGATACGCAGTATTTT. The rearrangement uses TRBV7-3 and TRBJ2-3; no definite D call. Per germline, CDR1 SGHTA and CDR2 FQGTGA. The CDR3 extends over 14 amino acids. The V gene lost 0 bases and the J gene lost 1 base, with 5 bases spanning the gap.

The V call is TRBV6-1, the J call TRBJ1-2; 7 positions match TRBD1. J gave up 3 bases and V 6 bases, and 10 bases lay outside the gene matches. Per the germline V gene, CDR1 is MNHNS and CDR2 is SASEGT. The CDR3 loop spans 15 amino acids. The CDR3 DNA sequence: TGTGCCAGCAGGCCCGACAGGGCCTCCCACTATGGCTACACCTTC. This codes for CASRPDRASHYGYTF.

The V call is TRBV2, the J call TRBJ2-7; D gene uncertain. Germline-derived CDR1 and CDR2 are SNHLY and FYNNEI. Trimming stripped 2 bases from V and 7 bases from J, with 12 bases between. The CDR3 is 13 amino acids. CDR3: CASSESTGGEQYF. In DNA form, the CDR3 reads TGTGCCAGCAGTGAATCGACGGGTGGGGAGCAGTACTTC.